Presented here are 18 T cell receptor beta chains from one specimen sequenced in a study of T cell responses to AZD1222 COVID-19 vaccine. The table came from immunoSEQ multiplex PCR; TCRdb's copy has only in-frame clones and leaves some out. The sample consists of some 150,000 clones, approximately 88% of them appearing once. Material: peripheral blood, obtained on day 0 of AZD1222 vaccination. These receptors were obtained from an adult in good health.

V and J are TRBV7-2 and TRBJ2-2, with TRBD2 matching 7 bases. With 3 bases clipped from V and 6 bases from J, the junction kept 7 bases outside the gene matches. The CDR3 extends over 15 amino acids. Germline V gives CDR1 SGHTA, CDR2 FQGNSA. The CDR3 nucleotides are TGTGCCAGCAGCTTGAGTCTAGCGGCCTCCGGGGAGCTGTTTTTT. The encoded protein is CASSLSLAASGELFF.

This CDR3 reads CASSPSGRPDEQYF. For the CDR3, the DNA is TGTGCCAGTAGTCCTAGCGGGAGGCCCGACGAGCAGTACTTC. V usage is TRBV19 and J usage is TRBJ2-7; 11 bases fit TRBD2. Germline CDR1 and CDR2: LNHDA and SQIVND (reference sequence). The CDR3 loop spans 14 amino acids. The trim removed 5 bases at V and 5 bases at J, leaving 5 bases unmatched.

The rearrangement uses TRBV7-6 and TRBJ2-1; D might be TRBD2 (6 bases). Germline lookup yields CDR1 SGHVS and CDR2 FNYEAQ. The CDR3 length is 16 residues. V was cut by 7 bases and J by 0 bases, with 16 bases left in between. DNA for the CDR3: TGTGCCAGCACCCAAGTCGGGGGTGGCTCCTACAATGAGCAGTTCTTC. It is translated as CASTQVGGGSYNEQFF.

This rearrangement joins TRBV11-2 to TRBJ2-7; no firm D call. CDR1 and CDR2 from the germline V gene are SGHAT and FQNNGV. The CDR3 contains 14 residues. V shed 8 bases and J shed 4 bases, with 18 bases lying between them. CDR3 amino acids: CASQPLSGLYEQYF. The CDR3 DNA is TGTGCCAGCCAACCCCTTAGTGGGTTGTACGAGCAGTACTTC.

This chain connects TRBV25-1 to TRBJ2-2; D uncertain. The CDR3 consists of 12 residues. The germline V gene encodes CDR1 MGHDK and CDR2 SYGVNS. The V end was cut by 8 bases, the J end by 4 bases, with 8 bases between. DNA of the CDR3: TGTGCCAGCGGCGGAACCACCGGGGAGCTGTTTTTT. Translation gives CASGGTTGELFF.

The CDR3 region is CATSRDQGQGPQEKLFF. The CDR3 DNA sequence: TGTGCCACCAGCAGAGATCAAGGACAGGGGCCCCAAGAAAAACTGTTTTTT. This rearrangement joins TRBV15 to TRBJ1-4; 9 bases are a match to TRBD1. The germline CDR1 and CDR2 sequences are LNHNV and YYDKDF (reference sequence). This CDR3 is built from 17 residues. The trim removed 0 bases at V and 8 bases at J, leaving 10 bases unmatched. Together with reference TRBV15 and TRBJ1-4, the CDR3 gives the full variable domain: DAMVIQNPRYQVTQFGKPVTLSCSQTLNHNVMYWYQQKSSQAPKLLFHYYDKDFNNEADTPDNFQSRRPNTSFCFLDIRSPGLGDTAMYLCATSRDQGQGPQEKLFFGSGTQLSVL.

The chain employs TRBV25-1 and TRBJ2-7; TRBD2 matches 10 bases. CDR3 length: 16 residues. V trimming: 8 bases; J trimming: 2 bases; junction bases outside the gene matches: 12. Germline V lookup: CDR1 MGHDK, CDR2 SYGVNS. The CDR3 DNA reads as TGTGCCAGCGCACCTACTCTAGCGGGAGCGACCTACGAGCAGTACTTC. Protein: CASAPTLAGATYEQYF.

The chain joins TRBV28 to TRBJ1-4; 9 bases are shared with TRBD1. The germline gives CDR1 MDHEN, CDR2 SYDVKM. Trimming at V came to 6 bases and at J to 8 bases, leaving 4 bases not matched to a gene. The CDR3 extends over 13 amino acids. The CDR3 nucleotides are TGTGCCAGCAGGGGACAGGGCAGGGAAAAACTGTTTTTT. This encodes CASRGQGREKLFF.

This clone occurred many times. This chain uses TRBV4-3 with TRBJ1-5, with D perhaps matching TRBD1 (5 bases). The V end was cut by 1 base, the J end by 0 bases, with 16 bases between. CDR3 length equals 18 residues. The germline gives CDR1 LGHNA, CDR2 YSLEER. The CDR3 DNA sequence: TGCGCCAGCAGCCAAGTACCCTTCCGACAGCATAGCAATCAGCCCCAGCATTTT. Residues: CASSQVPFRQHSNQPQHF.

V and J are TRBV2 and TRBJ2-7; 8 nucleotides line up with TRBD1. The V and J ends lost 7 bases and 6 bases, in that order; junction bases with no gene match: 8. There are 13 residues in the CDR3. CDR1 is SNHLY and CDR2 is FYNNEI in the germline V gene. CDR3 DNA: TGTGCCAGCACGCGCAGGGGGCCTACCGAGCAGTACTTC. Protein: CASTRRGPTEQYF. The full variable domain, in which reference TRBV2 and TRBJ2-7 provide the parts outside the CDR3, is EPEVTQTPSHQVTQMGQEVILRCVPISNHLYFYWYRQILGQKVEFLVSFYNNEISEKSEIFDDQFSVERPDGSNFTLKIRSTKLEDSAMYFCASTRRGPTEQYFGPGTRLTVT.

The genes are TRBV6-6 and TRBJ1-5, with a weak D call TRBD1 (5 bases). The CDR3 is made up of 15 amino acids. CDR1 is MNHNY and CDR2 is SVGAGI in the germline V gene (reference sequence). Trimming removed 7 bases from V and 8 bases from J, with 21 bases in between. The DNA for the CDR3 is TGTGCCAGCAAAATGATCCAGGGACCGGTTAAGCCCCAGCATTTT. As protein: CASKMIQGPVKPQHF.

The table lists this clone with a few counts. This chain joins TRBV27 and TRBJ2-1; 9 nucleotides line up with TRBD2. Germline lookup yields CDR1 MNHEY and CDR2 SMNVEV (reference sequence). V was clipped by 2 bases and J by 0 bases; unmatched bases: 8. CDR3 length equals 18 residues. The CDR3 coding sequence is TGTGCCAGCAGTTTAATTCCTAGCGGGACGAGCTCCTACAATGAGCAGTTCTTC. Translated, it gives CASSLIPSGTSSYNEQFF.

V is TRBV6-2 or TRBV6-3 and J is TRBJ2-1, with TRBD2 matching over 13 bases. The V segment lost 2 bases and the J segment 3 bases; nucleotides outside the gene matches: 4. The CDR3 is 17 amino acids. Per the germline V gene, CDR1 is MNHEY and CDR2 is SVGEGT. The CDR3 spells CASSYPTSGRFYNEQFF. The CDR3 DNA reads TGTGCCAGCAGTTACCCGACTAGCGGGAGGTTCTACAATGAGCAGTTCTTC.

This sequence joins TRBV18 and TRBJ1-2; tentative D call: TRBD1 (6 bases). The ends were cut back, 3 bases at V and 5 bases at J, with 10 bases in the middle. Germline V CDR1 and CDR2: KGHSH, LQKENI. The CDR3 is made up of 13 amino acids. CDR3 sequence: CASSPKDSYGYTF. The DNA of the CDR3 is TGTGCCAGCTCACCTAAGGACAGTTATGGCTACACCTTC.

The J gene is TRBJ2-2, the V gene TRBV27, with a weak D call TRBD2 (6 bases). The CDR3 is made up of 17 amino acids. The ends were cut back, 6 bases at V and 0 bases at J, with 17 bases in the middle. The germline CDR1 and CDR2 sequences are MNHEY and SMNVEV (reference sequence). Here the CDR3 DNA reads TGTGCCAGCAGCCCCCTGGGGGGTAGGGCGAACACCGGGGAGCTGTTTTTT. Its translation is CASSPLGGRANTGELFF.

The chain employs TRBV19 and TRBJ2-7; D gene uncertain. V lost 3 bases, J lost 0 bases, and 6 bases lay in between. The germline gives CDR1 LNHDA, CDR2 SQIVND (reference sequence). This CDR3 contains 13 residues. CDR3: CASSISDSYEQYF. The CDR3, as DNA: TGTGCCAGTAGTATTTCCGACTCCTACGAGCAGTACTTC.

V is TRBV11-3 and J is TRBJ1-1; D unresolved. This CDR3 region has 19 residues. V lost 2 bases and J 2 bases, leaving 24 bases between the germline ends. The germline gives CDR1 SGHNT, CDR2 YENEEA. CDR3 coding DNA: TGTGCCAGCAGCTTAAGGTCCGTCGGGTCTCGCTGGGGAAACACTGAAGCTTTCTTT. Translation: CASSLRSVGSRWGNTEAFF.

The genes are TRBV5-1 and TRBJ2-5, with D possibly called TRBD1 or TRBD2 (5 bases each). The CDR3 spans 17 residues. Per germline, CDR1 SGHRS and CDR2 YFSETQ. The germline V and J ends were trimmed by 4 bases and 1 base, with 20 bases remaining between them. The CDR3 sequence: CASSGGLRGAGQETQYF. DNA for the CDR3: TGCGCCAGCAGCGGCGGTCTTAGGGGCGCGGGCCAAGAGACCCAGTACTTC.